In its sample, the clone carrying this TCR beta chain was seen once. What it binds is unknown. The sample comes from a study of shared clonotypes between healthy human individuals. Study-wide results and limits: Sharing across a handful of donors was seen in 4% to 6.5% of naive CD4 clonotypes.

In the original workflow: In the immunoSEQ data, sequences were junction-only and lacked quality scores, so filtering differed. Clones were read by immunoSEQ multiplex PCR, and TCRdb kept only the in-frame ones, dropping some. V, J and clone size were drawn from that table, and D and trimming were deduced from the DNA. This sample yields some 2.3 million clones, of which 90% to 95% are seen a single time; about 0.39% belongs to the top ten. Germline V gene data show CDR1 as MDHEN and CDR2 as SYDVKM. Deletions cut 7 bases from V and 4 bases from J, with 19 bases between. This CDR3 has 15 residues. The chain links TRBV28 to TRBJ2-5; the D gene is possibly TRBD1 (5 bases). The sequenced sample consisted of naive CD4+ T cells from PBMCs. Subset: CD45RA+ positively selected. The source is a man younger than 35 in good health. Some clones in this sample may be carry-over from other donors' samples. The CDR3 here is CASTLRSGQGETQYF. The CDR3 nucleotides read TGTGCCAGCACCCTTCGGTCAGGGCAGGGAGAGACCCAGTACTTC.